This T cell receptor beta chain came from a study of cytomegalovirus exposure and HLA in healthy donors. General observations from the study: Judged likely to be a sequencing artifact was a cluster of highly shared sequence variants. Sequences of the TCR beta chain were said to predict the HLA-A and HLA-B alleles of most subjects accurately.

PCR used 60 Vbeta primers and 13 Jbeta primers. Method: immunoSEQ multiplex PCR; TCRdb's copy keeps in-frame clones and lacks some. The data contain 180,000 or so clones, 70% to 90% of them singletons. With 1 base removed from V and 8 bases from J, the gap between germline ends came to 21 bases. The germline gives CDR1 MNHNS, CDR2 SASEGT. The CDR3 extends over 17 amino acids. As regards this clone: The target antigen is unknown.

The sample taken for sequencing was PBMCs. The receptor was isolated from a man aged 18 to 29 in good health and CMV-seropositive. The genes are TRBV6-1 and TRBJ2-1, with D unresolved. The DNA of the CDR3 is TGTGCCAGCAGTGAAGGTATTTGGAGAAGAGTAAGCGATGAGCAGTTCTTC. This encodes CASSEGIWRRVSDEQFF.